A selection of T cell receptor beta chains follows, all from one sample in a study of TIL therapy for anti-PD-1-resistant metastatic lung cancer. Repertoires were generated with immunoSEQ multiplex PCR, while TCRdb's copy carries only in-frame clones and drops some. The sample holds about 100,000 clones, around three fifths seen once. Source: tumor tissue, taken at baseline. The receptors here all came from a person between 30 and 80 years old with non-small cell lung cancer. Each CDR3 is given with its conserved first and last residue. A D gene is named only where the DNA matches it firmly. The size field is filled for only some rows; it gives once, few, many or a size class.

j_call	d_call	v_call	clone_size	cdr3_aa	cdr3_nt
TRBJ2-5	.	TRBV5-1	.	CASSLGRGQETQYF	TGCGCCAGCAGCTTGGGGAGGGGCCAAGAGACCCAGTACTTC
TRBJ1-2	.	TRBV9	.	CASSSHAQGWDYGYTF	TGTGCCAGCAGCTCCCATGCGCAGGGGTGGGACTATGGCTACACCTTC
TRBJ1-5	TRBD1	TRBV24-1	.	CATSDPATGGIEPQHF	TGTGCCACCAGTGACCCGGCGACAGGGGGCATTGAGCCCCAGCATTTT
TRBJ2-2	.	TRBV12-3/TRBV12-4	few	CASAARGPGELFF	TGTGCCAGCGCCGCGCGGGGGCCCGGGGAGCTGTTTTTT
TRBJ1-6	.	TRBV18	.	CASCPDSNSPLHF	TGTGCCAGCTGCCCGGACAGTAATTCACCCCTCCACTTT
TRBJ2-3	.	TRBV5-1	.	CASSLDLASTDTQYF	TGCGCCAGCAGCTTGGACCTCGCCAGCACAGATACGCAGTATTTT
TRBJ2-7	TRBD1	TRBV3-1/TRBV3-2	.	CASSAWTGGEQYF	TGTGCCAGCAGCGCGTGGACAGGGGGCGAGCAGTACTTC
TRBJ1-4	TRBD1	TRBV5-4	.	CASSPDRGNEKLFF	TGTGCCAGCAGCCCCGACAGGGGGAATGAAAAACTGTTTTTT
TRBJ2-3	TRBD2	TRBV7-9	few	CASTEASGGGSDTQYF	TGTGCCAGCACAGAGGCTAGCGGGGGGGGGTCAGATACGCAGTATTTT
TRBJ2-7	TRBD2	TRBV30	.	CAWSVPPNSGTNYEQYF	TGTGCCTGGAGTGTACCCCCAAATAGCGGGACTAACTACGAGCAGTACTTC
TRBJ2-5	.	TRBV24-1	.	CATSDNKQETQYF	TGTGCCACCAGTGACAATAAACAAGAGACCCAGTACTTC
TRBJ2-2	.	TRBV5-4	.	CASSRDTGELFF	TGTGCCAGCAGCCGCGACACCGGGGAGCTGTTTTTT
TRBJ2-1	TRBD1	TRBV3-1/TRBV3-2	.	CASSQRDRGRYTEGGYNEQFF	TGTGCCAGCAGCCAGCGGGACAGGGGTAGATATACGGAAGGGGGATACAATGAGCAGTTCTTC
TRBJ1-2	.	TRBV6-5	.	CASSYGDSYGYTF	TGTGCCAGCAGTTACGGAGACAGCTATGGCTACACCTTC
TRBJ1-1	.	TRBV18	.	CASSVIQAKNTEAFF	TGTGCCAGCTCAGTTATACAGGCCAAGAACACTGAAGCTTTCTTT
TRBJ2-2	.	TRBV7-2	few	CASSLRQAEGGELFF	TGTGCCAGCAGCTTACGACAGGCGGAAGGCGGGGAGCTGTTTTTT
TRBJ2-1	TRBD1	TRBV7-2	.	CASSLDRGRKHEQFF	TGTGCCAGCAGCTTAGACAGGGGAAGAAAGCATGAGCAGTTCTTC
TRBJ1-1	.	TRBV18	once	CASSQGRVGTEAFF	TGTGCCAGCTCACAAGGCCGAGTGGGCACTGAAGCTTTCTTT
TRBJ1-2	.	TRBV28	few	CASKAWETANYGYTF	TGTGCCAGTAAGGCGTGGGAGACGGCCAACTATGGCTACACCTTC
TRBJ2-3	TRBD2	TRBV11-2	.	CASSILAGGLDTQYF	TGTGCCAGCAGCATCCTAGCGGGGGGGCTGGATACGCAGTATTTT
TRBJ1-1	.	TRBV18	.	CASSPLNQGSTEAFF	TGTGCCAGCTCACCATTAAACCAGGGGAGCACTGAAGCTTTCTTT
TRBJ1-5	.	TRBV6-5	once	CASIGGGSFQPQHF	TGTGCCAGCATCGGGGGGGGCAGTTTTCAGCCCCAGCATTTT
TRBJ1-6	.	TRBV7-2	once	CASSLTALYNSPLHF	TGTGCCAGCAGCTTGACGGCCCTCTATAATTCACCCCTCCACTTT
TRBJ2-7	.	TRBV29-1	few	CSATGRTYEQYF	TGCAGCGCCACAGGGCGAACCTACGAGCAGTACTTC
TRBJ2-3	.	TRBV24-1	.	CATSDPGSTTDTQYF	TGTGCCACCAGTGACCCCGGGTCAACCACAGATACGCAGTATTTT
TRBJ2-5	.	TRBV16	.	CASSQFGLPQETQYF	TGTGCCAGCAGCCAATTTGGACTTCCCCAAGAGACCCAGTACTTC
TRBJ2-7	.	TRBV10-3	few	CAISGDVGTEAGYEQYF	TGTGCCATCAGTGGGGATGTGGGGACAGAGGCGGGGTACGAGCAGTACTTC
TRBJ2-7	.	TRBV3-1/TRBV3-2	few	CASSHSNSYEQYF	TGTGCCAGCAGCCATTCCAACAGCTACGAGCAGTACTTC
TRBJ2-5	.	TRBV19	.	CASSIRLAEGAQYF	TGTGCCAGTAGTATACGCTTGGCCGAAGGGGCCCAGTACTTC
TRBJ1-2	.	TRBV9	.	CASSVGHSVTNYGYTF	TGTGCCAGCAGCGTAGGACACTCGGTAACTAACTATGGCTACACCTTC
TRBJ2-7	TRBD2	TRBV28	.	CASTTLGGGSYEQYF	TGTGCCAGCACCACACTAGGCGGGGGCTCCTACGAGCAGTACTTC
TRBJ1-5	TRBD1	TRBV4-2	few	CASSQGSGGVNQPQHF	TGTGCCAGCAGCCAAGGATCAGGGGGCGTCAATCAGCCCCAGCATTTT
TRBJ1-3	TRBD1	TRBV7-6	.	CASSLPGQVGNTIYF	TGTGCCAGCAGCCTCCCGGGACAGGTAGGAAACACCATATATTTT
TRBJ1-1	.	TRBV29-1	once	CSVHPGTIEAFF	TGCAGCGTTCACCCCGGGACAATAGAAGCTTTCTTT
TRBJ2-3	.	TRBV7-9	.	CASSPTLADTDTQYF	TGTGCCAGCAGCCCTACCTTAGCGGACACAGATACGCAGTATTTT
TRBJ2-7	TRBD1	TRBV28	once	CASSPAGTDSYEQYF	TGTGCCAGCAGCCCGGCCGGGACAGACTCCTACGAGCAGTACTTC
TRBJ1-6	.	TRBV7-2	.	CASSFGEAPEFHF	TGTGCCAGCAGCTTCGGAGAGGCCCCCGAGTTCCACTTT
TRBJ2-1	TRBD2	TRBV7-8	.	CASSSGLAGGNEQFF	TGTGCCAGCAGCTCGGGACTAGCGGGAGGAAATGAGCAGTTCTTC
TRBJ1-2	TRBD1	TRBV3-1/TRBV3-2	.	CASSLRTGGYTF	TGTGCCAGCAGCCTCCGGACAGGCGGCTACACCTTC
TRBJ2-3	TRBD2	TRBV6-1	.	CASSEVSSGRTDTQYF	TGTGCCAGCAGTGAAGTGTCTAGCGGGAGGACAGATACGCAGTATTTT
TRBJ2-2	TRBD1	TRBV25-1	.	CASSARTGVTGELFF	TGTGCCAGCAGTGCTCGGACAGGGGTGACCGGGGAGCTGTTTTTT
TRBJ1-3	TRBD1	TRBV5-1	.	CASSLTGTGVESGNTIYF	TGCGCCAGCAGCCTAACCGGGACAGGCGTCGAGTCTGGAAACACCATATATTTT
TRBJ2-1	TRBD2	TRBV3-1/TRBV3-2	.	CASSIRGGHNEQFF	TGTGCCAGCAGCATCCGGGGGGGCCACAATGAGCAGTTCTTC
TRBJ2-5	TRBD2	TRBV19	.	CASSSLTSGSEGTQYF	TGTGCCAGTAGTTCCCTGACTAGCGGGAGTGAAGGGACCCAGTACTTC
TRBJ2-2	TRBD2	TRBV5-1	.	CASSSGVAGAGELFF	TGCGCCAGCAGCTCGGGGGTTGCGGGAGCCGGGGAGCTGTTTTTT
TRBJ2-5	.	TRBV11-3	.	CASSQGLQETQYF	TGTGCCAGCAGCCAGGGACTCCAAGAGACCCAGTACTTC
TRBJ1-5	.	TRBV4-3	.	CASSQELRLGGQPQHF	TGCGCCAGCAGCCAAGAACTTAGGCTAGGCGGACAGCCCCAGCATTTT
TRBJ2-1	.	TRBV15	many	CATSRSQREQFF	TGTGCCACCAGCAGATCCCAGCGTGAGCAGTTCTTC
TRBJ2-1	.	TRBV4-2	.	CASSQGTTDPDPNEQFF	TGTGCCAGCAGCCAAGGTACCACGGACCCTGACCCCAATGAGCAGTTCTTC
TRBJ1-6	.	TRBV5-1	.	CASSLGTASSYNSPLHF	TGCGCCAGCAGCTTGGGAACAGCGAGCTCCTATAATTCACCCCTCCACTTT
TRBJ1-1	.	TRBV5-4	.	CASSSADTEAFF	TGTGCCAGCAGTTCAGCAGACACTGAAGCTTTCTTT
TRBJ1-6	.	TRBV3-1/TRBV3-2	.	CASSQGQNSPLHF	TGTGCCAGCAGCCAAGGACAGAATTCACCCCTCCACTTT
TRBJ2-5	.	TRBV29-1	.	CSVAKYPQETQYF	TGCAGCGTGGCCAAGTACCCCCAAGAGACCCAGTACTTC
TRBJ2-7	.	TRBV29-1	few	CSVWVSTYEQYF	TGCAGCGTTTGGGTCAGTACCTACGAGCAGTACTTC
TRBJ2-7	TRBD1	TRBV13	.	CASSSGQGSRYEQYF	TGTGCCAGCAGCTCCGGACAGGGTTCAAGGTACGAGCAGTACTTC
TRBJ1-5	.	TRBV27	.	CASSSNYREGQPQHF	TGTGCCAGCAGCTCCAATTACAGGGAGGGACAGCCCCAGCATTTT
TRBJ1-5	.	TRBV15	.	CATSRASWWGNQPQHF	TGTGCCACCAGCAGAGCGAGTTGGTGGGGCAATCAGCCCCAGCATTTT
TRBJ2-3	TRBD1	TRBV7-6	.	CASSSGQGGITDTQYF	TGTGCCAGCAGCTCAGGACAGGGCGGTATCACAGATACGCAGTATTTT
TRBJ1-5	.	TRBV30	.	CAWSVGPRNQPQHF	TGTGCCTGGAGTGTAGGGCCGCGCAATCAGCCCCAGCATTTT